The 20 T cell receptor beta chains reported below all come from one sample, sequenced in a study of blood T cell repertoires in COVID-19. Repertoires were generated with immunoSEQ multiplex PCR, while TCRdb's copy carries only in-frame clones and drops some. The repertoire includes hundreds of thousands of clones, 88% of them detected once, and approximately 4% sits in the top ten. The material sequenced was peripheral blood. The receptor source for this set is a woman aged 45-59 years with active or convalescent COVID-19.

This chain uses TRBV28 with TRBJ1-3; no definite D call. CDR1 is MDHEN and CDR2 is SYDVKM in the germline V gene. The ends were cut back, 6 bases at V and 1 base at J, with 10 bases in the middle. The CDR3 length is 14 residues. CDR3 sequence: CASRNQYSGNTIYF. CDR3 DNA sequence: TGTGCCAGCAGAAACCAGTATTCTGGAAACACCATATATTTT. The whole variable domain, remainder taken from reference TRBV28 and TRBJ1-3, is DVKVTQSSRYLVKRTGEKVFLECVQDMDHENMFWYRQDPGLGLRLIYFSYDVKMKEKGDIPEGYSVSREKKERFSLILESASTNQTSMYLCASRNQYSGNTIYFGEGSWLTVV.

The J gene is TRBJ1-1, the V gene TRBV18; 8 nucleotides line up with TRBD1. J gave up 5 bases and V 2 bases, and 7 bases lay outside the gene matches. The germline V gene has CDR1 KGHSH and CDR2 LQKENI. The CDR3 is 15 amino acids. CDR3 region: CASSPMTGVKTEAFF. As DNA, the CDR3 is TGTGCCAGCTCACCAATGACAGGGGTAAAAACTGAAGCTTTCTTT.

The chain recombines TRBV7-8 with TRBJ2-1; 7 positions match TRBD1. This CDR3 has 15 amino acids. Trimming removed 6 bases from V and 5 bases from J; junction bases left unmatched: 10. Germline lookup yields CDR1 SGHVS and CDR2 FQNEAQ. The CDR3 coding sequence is TGTGCCAGCAGTTTCCGACAGGGCACCAACAATGAGCAGTTCTTC. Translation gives CASSFRQGTNNEQFF.

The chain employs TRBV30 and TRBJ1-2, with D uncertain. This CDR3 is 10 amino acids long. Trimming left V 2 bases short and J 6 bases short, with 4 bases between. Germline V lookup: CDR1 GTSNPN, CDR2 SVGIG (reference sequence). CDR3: CAWSLDGYTF. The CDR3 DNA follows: TGTGCCTGGAGTTTAGATGGCTACACCTTC.

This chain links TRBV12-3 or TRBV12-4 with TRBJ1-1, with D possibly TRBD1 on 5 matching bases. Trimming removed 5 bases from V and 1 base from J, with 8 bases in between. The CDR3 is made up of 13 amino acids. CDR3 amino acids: CASSPDKNTEAFF. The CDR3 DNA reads TGTGCCAGCAGTCCGGACAAGAACACTGAAGCTTTCTTT.

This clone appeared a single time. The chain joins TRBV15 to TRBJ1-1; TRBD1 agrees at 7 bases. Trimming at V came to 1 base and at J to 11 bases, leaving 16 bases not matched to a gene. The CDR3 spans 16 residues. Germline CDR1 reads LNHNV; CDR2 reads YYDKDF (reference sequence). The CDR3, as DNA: TGTGCCACCAGCAGAGCGGGGGTGACAGGGAAAACAAGGGCTTTCTTT. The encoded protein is CATSRAGVTGKTRAFF.

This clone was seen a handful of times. The CDR3 protein is CASSPQGPLGHTIYF. CDR3 in DNA: TGTGCCAGCTCACCGCAGGGGCCCCTAGGACACACCATATATTTT. The gene calls are TRBV18 and TRBJ1-3, with D possibly matching TRBD1 (6 bases). The germline V gene has CDR1 KGHSH and CDR2 LQKENI. The CDR3 has 15 amino acids. Between the trimmed V and J ends, which lost 3 bases and 8 bases, there was a span of 17 bases.

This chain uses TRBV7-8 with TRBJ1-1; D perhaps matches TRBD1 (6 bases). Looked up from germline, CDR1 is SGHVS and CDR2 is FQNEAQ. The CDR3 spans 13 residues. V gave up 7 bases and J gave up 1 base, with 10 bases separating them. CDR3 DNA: TGTGCCAGCAACCCGGGACAGAACACTGAAGCTTTCTTT. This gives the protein CASNPGQNTEAFF. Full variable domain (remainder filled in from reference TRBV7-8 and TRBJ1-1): GAGVSQSPRYKVAKRGQDVALRCDPISGHVSLFWYQQALGQGPEFLTYFQNEAQLDKSGLPSDRFFAERPEGSVSTLKIQRTQQEDSAVYLCASNPGQNTEAFFGQGTRLTVV.

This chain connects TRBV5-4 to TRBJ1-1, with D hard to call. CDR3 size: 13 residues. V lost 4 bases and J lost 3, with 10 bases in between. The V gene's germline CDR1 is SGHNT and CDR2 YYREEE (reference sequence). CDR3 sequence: CASSLITDTEAFF. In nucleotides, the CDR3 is TGTGCCAGCAGCCTAATAACGGACACTGAAGCTTTCTTT.

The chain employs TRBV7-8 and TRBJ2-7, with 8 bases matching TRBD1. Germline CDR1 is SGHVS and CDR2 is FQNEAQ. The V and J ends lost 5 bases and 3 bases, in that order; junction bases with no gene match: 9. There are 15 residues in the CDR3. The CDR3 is CASSQIQGVGYEQYF. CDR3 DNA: TGTGCCAGCAGCCAAATACAGGGGGTCGGCTACGAGCAGTACTTC. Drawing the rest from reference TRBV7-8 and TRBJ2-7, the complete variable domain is GAGVSQSPRYKVAKRGQDVALRCDPISGHVSLFWYQQALGQGPEFLTYFQNEAQLDKSGLPSDRFFAERPEGSVSTLKIQRTQQEDSAVYLCASSQIQGVGYEQYFGPGTRLTVT.

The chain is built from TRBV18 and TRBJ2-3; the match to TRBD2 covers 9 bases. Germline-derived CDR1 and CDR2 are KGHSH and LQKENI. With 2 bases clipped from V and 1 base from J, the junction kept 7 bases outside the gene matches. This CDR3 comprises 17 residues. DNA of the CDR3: TGTGCCAGCTCACCAGGCGTCGAGCGGGGGGGCACAGATACGCAGTATTTT. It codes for CASSPGVERGGTDTQYF.

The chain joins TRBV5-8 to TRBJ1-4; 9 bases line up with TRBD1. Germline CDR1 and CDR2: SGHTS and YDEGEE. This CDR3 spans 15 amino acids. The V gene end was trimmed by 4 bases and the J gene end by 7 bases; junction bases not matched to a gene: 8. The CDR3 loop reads CASSVQTGGSEKLFF. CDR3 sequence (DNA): TGTGCCAGCAGCGTCCAGACAGGGGGGAGTGAAAAACTGTTTTTT.

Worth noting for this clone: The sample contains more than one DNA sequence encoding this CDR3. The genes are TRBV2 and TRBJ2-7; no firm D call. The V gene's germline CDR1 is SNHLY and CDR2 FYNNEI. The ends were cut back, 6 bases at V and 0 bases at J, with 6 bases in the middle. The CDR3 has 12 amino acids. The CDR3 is CASRLGSYEQYF. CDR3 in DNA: TGTGCCAGCAGGCTCGGCTCCTACGAGCAGTACTTC.

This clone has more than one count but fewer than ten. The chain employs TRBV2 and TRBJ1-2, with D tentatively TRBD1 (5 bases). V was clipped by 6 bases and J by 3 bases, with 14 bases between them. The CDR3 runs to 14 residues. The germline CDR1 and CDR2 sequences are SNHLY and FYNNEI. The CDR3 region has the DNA TGTGCCAGCAGGGACACGCGGAAGTACTATGGCTACACCTTC. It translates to CASRDTRKYYGYTF.

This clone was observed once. The CDR3 DNA follows: TGCAGCGTGCTCCGAGGAGGGGAGACCCAGTACTTC. Translated: CSVLRGGETQYF. The chain recombines TRBV29-1 with TRBJ2-5; perhaps TRBD2 as D (6 bases). In germline, CDR1 is SQVTM, CDR2 ANQGSEA. This CDR3 contains 12 residues. The V gene lost 6 bases and the J gene lost 5 bases, with 13 bases spanning the gap.

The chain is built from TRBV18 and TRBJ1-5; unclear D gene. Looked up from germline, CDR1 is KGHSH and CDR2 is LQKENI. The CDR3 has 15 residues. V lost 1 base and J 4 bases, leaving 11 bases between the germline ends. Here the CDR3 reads CASSPQRVLNQPQHF. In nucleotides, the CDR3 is TGTGCCAGCTCACCACAAAGAGTCTTAAATCAGCCCCAGCATTTT.

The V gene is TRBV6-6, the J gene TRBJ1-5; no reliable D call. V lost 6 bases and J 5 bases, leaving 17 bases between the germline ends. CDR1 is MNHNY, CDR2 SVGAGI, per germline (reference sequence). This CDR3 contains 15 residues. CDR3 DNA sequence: TGTGCCAGCAGAGAGCGGTTTTCTGGGGATCAGCCCCAGCATTTT. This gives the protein CASRERFSGDQPQHF.

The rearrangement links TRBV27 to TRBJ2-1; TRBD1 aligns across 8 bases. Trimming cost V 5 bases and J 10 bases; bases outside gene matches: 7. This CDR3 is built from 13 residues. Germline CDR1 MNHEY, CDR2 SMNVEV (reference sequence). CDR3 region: CASSLAGGREQFF. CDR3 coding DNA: TGTGCCAGCAGTCTCGCAGGGGGCCGGGAGCAGTTCTTC.

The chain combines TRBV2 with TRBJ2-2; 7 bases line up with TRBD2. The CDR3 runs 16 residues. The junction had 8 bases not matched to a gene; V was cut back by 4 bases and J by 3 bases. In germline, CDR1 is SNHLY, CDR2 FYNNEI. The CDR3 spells CASSGGRGTDTGELFF. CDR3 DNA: TGTGCCAGCAGTGGGGGGAGGGGTACTGACACCGGGGAGCTGTTTTTT. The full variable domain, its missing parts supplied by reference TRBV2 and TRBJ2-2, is EPEVTQTPSHQVTQMGQEVILRCVPISNHLYFYWYRQILGQKVEFLVSFYNNEISEKSEIFDDQFSVERPDGSNFTLKIRSTKLEDSAMYFCASSGGRGTDTGELFFGEGSRLTVL.

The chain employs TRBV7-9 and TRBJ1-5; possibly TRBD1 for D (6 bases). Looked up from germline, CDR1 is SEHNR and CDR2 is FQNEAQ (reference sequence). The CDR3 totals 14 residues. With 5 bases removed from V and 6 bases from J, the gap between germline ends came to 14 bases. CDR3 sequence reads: CASSLQGRGQPQHF. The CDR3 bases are TGTGCCAGCAGCCTACAGGGTAGGGGTCAGCCCCAGCATTTT.